The 13 T cell receptor beta chains listed next were all sequenced from one sample in a study of regulatory T cells in long-lasting Graves disease. Stated time point: newly diagnosed GD, antithyroid drugs for less than 3 months. Researchers made the TCR library from RNA that was extracted from PBMCs. Combining iRepertoire HTBI primers with Arm-PCR of CDR3 regions, the authors built TCR beta libraries. TCRdb used MiXCR to reprocess the multiplex PCR reads, holding one entry per CDR3 protein. The sample yields a few hundred thousand distinct CDR3 sequences, about 15% seen once. This sample also belongs to another study, concerning T cells in Graves' hyperthyroidism and ophthalmopathy.

The sequenced sample was peripheral blood mononuclear cells (PBMCs), obtained at new diagnosis, from a patient treated with antithyroid drugs. Every receptor here comes from a woman aged 40 to 49 with Graves disease.

This clonotype came up many times. The CDR3 is CATTLGWVNTEAFF. CDR3 bases: TGTGCCACCACCCTTGGCTGGGTGAACACTGAAGCTTTCTTT. This chain joins TRBV11-2 and TRBJ1-1; the D is unclear. The CDR3 consists of 14 residues. V lost 10 bases to trimming and J lost 0 bases, with 15 bases between them. Germline V CDR1 and CDR2: SGHAT, FQNNGV.

This clonotype has at least ten counts. V usage is TRBV9 and J usage is TRBJ2-7, with D perhaps matching TRBD1 or TRBD2 (6 bases each). This CDR3 comprises 15 residues. V was shortened by 7 bases and J by 0 bases, with 17 bases between the two germline ends. Germline V CDR1 and CDR2: SGDLS, YYNGEE. DNA of the CDR3: TGTGCCAGCCTACCTCGGGGGCCGAGCTCCTACGAGCAGTACTTC. Encoded protein: CASLPRGPSSYEQYF.

This clonotype has at least ten counts. This chain links TRBV19 with TRBJ2-7; 11 nucleotides align to TRBD2. Germline V gene data show CDR1 as LNHDA and CDR2 as SQIVND (reference sequence). Losses at the gene ends were 5 bases for V and 6 bases for J; bases not matched to a gene: 9. The CDR3 loop spans 15 amino acids. The CDR3 DNA reads as TGTGCCAGTAGTTATAGCGGGAGGGCGTCGGGCGAGCAGTACTTC. This sequence encodes CASSYSGRASGEQYF.

This clonotype was observed a single time. A single base separates this from a much larger clone, so it may be a read error. The genes are TRBV13 and TRBJ1-1; D gene ambiguous. The CDR3 covers 13 residues. Germline assignment: CDR1 PRHDT and CDR2 FYEKMQ (reference sequence). V was shortened by 8 bases and J by 0 bases, with 10 bases between the two germline ends. The DNA for the CDR3 is TGTGCCAGCGGACTTTTCATGAACACTGAAGCTTTCTTT. Its protein product is CASGLFMNTEAFF.

This clonotype was found many times. The J gene is TRBJ2-1, the V gene TRBV11-2; D is perhaps TRBD1 (5 bases). This CDR3 contains 15 residues. V was shortened by 1 base and J by 0 bases, with 7 bases between the two germline ends. Germline lookup yields CDR1 SGHAT and CDR2 FQNNGV. Here the CDR3 reads CASSLGGLSYNEQFF. For the CDR3, the DNA is TGTGCCAGCAGCTTAGGGGGCCTCTCCTACAATGAGCAGTTCTTC. Variable domain in full (rest from reference TRBV11-2 and TRBJ2-1): EAGVAQSPRYKIIEKRQSVAFWCNPISGHATLYWYQQILGQGPKLLIQFQNNGVVDDSQLPKDRFSAERLKGVDSTLKIQPAKLEDSAVYLCASSLGGLSYNEQFFGPGTRLTVL.

The chain joins TRBV27 to TRBJ2-1; TRBD2 matches at 7 bases. Germline values: CDR1 MNHEY, CDR2 SMNVEV (reference sequence). The CDR3 is 15 amino acids. Trimming at V came to 5 bases and at J to 4 bases, leaving 8 bases not matched to a gene. CDR3 in amino acids: CASSPRTRLYNEQFF. CDR3 nucleotides: TGTGCCAGCAGTCCCCGGACTAGGCTTTACAATGAGCAGTTCTTC.

This clonotype has at least ten counts. The genes are TRBV4-1 and TRBJ2-7; 10 bases map to TRBD1. CDR3 length equals 15 residues. Germline assignment: CDR1 MGHRA and CDR2 YSYEKL. Trimming cost V 1 base and J 2 bases; bases outside gene matches: 2. CDR3 in amino acids: CASSQGTGGPYEQYF. CDR3 DNA: TGCGCCAGCAGCCAAGGGACAGGGGGACCCTACGAGCAGTACTTC.

This clonotype was recorded at least ten times. The chain is built from TRBV19 and TRBJ1-5; 7 nucleotides agree with TRBD1. CDR1 is LNHDA, CDR2 SQIVND, per germline (reference sequence). The CDR3 runs to 17 residues. V lost 4 bases to trimming and J lost 5 bases; unmatched junction nucleotides: 14. In nucleotides, the CDR3 is TGTGCCAGTAGTACAATCCAGGTGGCCAGGGGGGATCAGCCCCAGCATTTT. As protein: CASSTIQVARGDQPQHF.

In its sample, this clonotype was seen many times. The chain uses TRBV27 and TRBJ2-7; weak D call: TRBD2 (6 bases). This CDR3 spans 14 amino acids. Looked up from germline, CDR1 is MNHEY and CDR2 is SMNVEV (reference sequence). V lost 0 bases and J 2 bases, leaving 8 bases between the germline ends. The CDR3 DNA is TGTGCCAGCAGTTTATCTTGGGGGGCCTACGAGCAGTACTTC. Protein product: CASSLSWGAYEQYF.

This clonotype was counted many times. This rearrangement joins TRBV7-3 to TRBJ2-7, with 9 bases aligning to TRBD1. Germline assignment: CDR1 SGHTA and CDR2 FQGTGA. CDR3 size: 13 residues. Trimming took 6 bases from V and 8 from J; bases not matched to a gene: 8. CDR3 coding DNA: TGTGCCAGCAGTCCCGGGACAGGGATGAAGCAGTACTTC. Protein sequence: CASSPGTGMKQYF.

Many counts were recorded for this clonotype. The rearrangement joins TRBV12-3 or TRBV12-4 to TRBJ2-1; a possible D gene is TRBD1 (5 bases). Trimming took 3 bases from V and 1 from J, leaving 10 bases between them. The CDR3 length is 15 residues. CDR3 protein: CASSFTGQSYNEQFF. CDR3 DNA sequence: TGTGCCAGCAGTTTTACCGGACAATCCTACAATGAGCAGTTCTTC.

There are many counts of this clonotype. This chain uses TRBV3-1 with TRBJ2-2; tentatively, D is TRBD1 (6 bases). Germline V gene lookup returns CDR1 LGHDT and CDR2 YNNKEL (reference sequence). Trimming cost V 0 bases and J 4 bases, with 18 bases left between them. This CDR3 has 18 residues. The CDR3 DNA reads TGTGCCAGCAGCCAAGACCTCACGGAAGGGGGTTTCACCGGGGAGCTGTTTTTT. Translation gives CASSQDLTEGGFTGELFF.

The V call is TRBV24-1, the J call TRBJ2-1; D might be TRBD1 (5 bases). V was cut by 5 bases and J by 0 bases, with 19 bases left in between. The CDR3 loop spans 18 amino acids. CDR1 is KGHDR and CDR2 is SFDVKD in the germline V gene. The CDR3 reads CATSGGRGYHNSYNEQFF. As DNA, the CDR3 is TGTGCCACCAGTGGGGGCAGAGGATATCATAACTCCTACAATGAGCAGTTCTTC.